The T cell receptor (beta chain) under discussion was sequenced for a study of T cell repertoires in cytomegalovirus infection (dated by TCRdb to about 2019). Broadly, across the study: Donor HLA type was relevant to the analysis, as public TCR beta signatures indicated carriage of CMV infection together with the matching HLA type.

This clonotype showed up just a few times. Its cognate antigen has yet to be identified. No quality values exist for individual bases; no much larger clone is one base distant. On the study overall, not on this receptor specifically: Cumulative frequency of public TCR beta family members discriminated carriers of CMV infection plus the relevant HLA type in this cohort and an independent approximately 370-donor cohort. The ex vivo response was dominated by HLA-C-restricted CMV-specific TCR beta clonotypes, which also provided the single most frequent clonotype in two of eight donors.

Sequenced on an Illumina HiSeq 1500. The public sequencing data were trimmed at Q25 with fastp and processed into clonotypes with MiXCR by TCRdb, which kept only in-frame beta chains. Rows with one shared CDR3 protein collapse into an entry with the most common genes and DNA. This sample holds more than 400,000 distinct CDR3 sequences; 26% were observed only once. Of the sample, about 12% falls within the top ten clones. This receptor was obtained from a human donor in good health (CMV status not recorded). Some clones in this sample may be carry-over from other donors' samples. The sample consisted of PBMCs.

Read as DNA, the sequence is TGTGCCAGCTCACCCCTTTCAGGGTCCTACGAGCAGTACTTC. It is translated as CASSPLSGSYEQYF. The receptor chain draws on TRBV18 and TRBJ2-7; TRBD1 might be the D gene, on 5 matching bases. Its CDR3 holds 14 amino acids, cysteine through phenylalanine. The DNA shown is the 42-base CDR3, in frame from base 1. Per the germline V gene, KGHSH is the CDR1 and LQKENI is the CDR2. Between the V and J ends, shortened by 3 bases and 1 base respectively, the junction contains 10 bases.